What follows are 31 T cell receptor beta chains derived from one specimen sequenced in a study of spatial heterogeneity in lung cancer. Specified time point: sample taken at primary tumor resection. Each CDR3 protein is one row after TCRdb ran MiXCR on the 5' RACE reads. The repertoire holds 40,000 to 45,000 distinct CDR3 sequences, with about 6.5% as singletons. Source: PBMCs, taken at surgery. The receptors originated from a female donor with early-stage non-small cell lung cancer.

This clonotype was recorded a few times. The chain joins TRBV12-3 or TRBV12-4 to TRBJ1-6; no firm D call. This CDR3 spans 12 amino acids. The ends were cut back, 3 bases at V and 6 bases at J, with 3 bases in the middle. The CDR3 DNA follows: TGTGCCAGCAGTTTTGGTAATTCACCCCTCCACTTT. It specifies CASSFGNSPLHF.

The V and J genes are TRBV12-3 or TRBV12-4 and TRBJ2-3; 14 positions match TRBD2. The CDR3 extends over 17 amino acids. J was trimmed by 6 bases and V by 4 bases; bases with no gene match: 9. The CDR3 protein is CASSSRLAGGPWDTQYF. DNA for the CDR3: TGTGCCAGCAGTTCCCGACTAGCGGGGGGGCCGTGGGATACGCAGTATTTT.

This clonotype was counted ten times or more. The CDR3 region has the DNA TGTGCCAGCAGCTTGAGCAATCAGCCCCAGCATTTT. Residues: CASSLSNQPQHF. The V and J genes are TRBV7-2 and TRBJ1-5; no reliable D call. CDR1 SGHTA and CDR2 FQGNSA come from the germline V gene. The CDR3 runs to 12 residues. The V and J ends lost 3 bases and 1 base respectively, with 1 base between them.

This clonotype was seen repeatedly, ten times or more. V is TRBV20-1 and J is TRBJ2-3; 8 bases match TRBD2. Germline V CDR1 and CDR2: DFQATT, SNEGSKA (reference sequence). V was pared by 1 base and J by 3 bases, with 6 bases of the junction left unmatched. This CDR3 has 15 amino acids. CDR3 DNA sequence: TGCAGTGCTAGAGGGGGTAGCGGGATTACAGATACGCAGTATTTT. It yields the protein CSARGGSGITDTQYF.

This clonotype was found once. This may come from a read error, since a much larger clone is one base off. The CDR3 nucleotides are TGTGTCAGCAGCGGGGGACAGTCTGAAGCTTTCTTT. Protein product: CVSSGGQSEAFF. The chain couples TRBV9 to TRBJ1-1; 7 nucleotides agree with TRBD1. Germline CDR1 reads SGDLS; CDR2 reads YYNGEE. The CDR3 is 12 residues long.

This clonotype has ten or more counts. The genes are TRBV2 and TRBJ2-1, with D hard to call. The germline gives CDR1 SNHLY, CDR2 FYNNEI. This CDR3 has 13 amino acids. Trimming removed 8 bases from V and 0 bases from J, with 8 bases in between. DNA of the CDR3: TGTGCCAGCGAACCAGGCTCCTACAATGAGCAGTTCTTC. As protein: CASEPGSYNEQFF.

The gene calls are TRBV18 and TRBJ1-1; a possible D gene is TRBD1 (5 bases). Per germline, CDR1 KGHSH and CDR2 LQKENI. The germline V and J ends were trimmed by 5 bases and 4 bases, with 11 bases remaining between them. The CDR3 runs to 13 residues. The CDR3 is CASSETERTEAFF. The CDR3 nucleotides read TGTGCCAGCTCAGAGACAGAGCGCACTGAAGCTTTCTTT.

In this sample, this clonotype turned up many times. The chain joins TRBV9 to TRBJ1-1; possible D gene TRBD1, 5 bases. The V and J ends lost 2 bases and 0 bases respectively, with 8 bases between them. The germline gives CDR1 SGDLS, CDR2 YYNGEE. The CDR3 is made up of 14 amino acids. The CDR3 spells CASSVTGMNTEAFF. The CDR3 DNA reads TGTGCCAGCAGCGTTACAGGTATGAACACTGAAGCTTTCTTT.

This clonotype was picked up many times. The V call is TRBV28, the J call TRBJ1-2, with no clear D. The CDR3 contains 15 residues. The germline gives CDR1 MDHEN, CDR2 SYDVKM. V gave up 2 bases and J gave up 4 bases, with 14 bases separating them. CDR3 DNA: TGTGCCAGCAGTTTAACTACAAGAGTCCTCTATGGCTACACCTTC. It translates to CASSLTTRVLYGYTF.

This clonotype was seen ten or more times. The chain uses TRBV4-2 and TRBJ1-2; 7 nucleotides match TRBD1. V shed 3 bases and J 2 bases; nucleotides not matched to a gene: 6. Germline V gives CDR1 LGHNA, CDR2 YNFKEQ. The CDR3 extends over 15 amino acids. DNA for the CDR3: TGTGCCAGCAGCCACCCGACAGGGACCAACTATGGCTACACCTTC. This translates into CASSHPTGTNYGYTF.

The chain carries TRBV7-2 and TRBJ2-2; D is possibly TRBD2 (5 bases). This CDR3 region has 16 residues. Trimming pared 5 bases from V and 1 base from J, leaving 14 bases between. Germline CDR1 is SGHTA and CDR2 is FQGNSA. The CDR3 DNA reads TGTGCCAGCAGCCCCAAAGCGGCGGTGAACACCGGGGAGCTGTTTTTT. Protein product: CASSPKAAVNTGELFF.

This clonotype was recorded at least ten times. This rearrangement joins TRBV20-1 to TRBJ2-7; D is ambiguous. Per germline, CDR1 DFQATT and CDR2 SNEGSKA (reference sequence). The V end lost 3 bases, the J end lost 6 bases, and 12 bases lay between the germline ends. The CDR3 is 12 residues long. The CDR3 spells CSASRTSREQYF. The CDR3 coding sequence is TGCAGTGCTAGCCGAACCTCGCGCGAGCAGTACTTC.

Worth noting for this clonotype: One end of the junction is discordant with germline, which a read error may explain. The chain has TRBV6-2 or TRBV6-3 and TRBJ1-2; a possible D gene is TRBD1 (6 bases). CDR1 is MNHEY, CDR2 SVGEGT, per germline. CDR3 length: 14 residues. The CDR3 DNA reads TGTGTCAGCACTGAGACAGGAGGAAGCTATGGCTACACCTTC. Encoded protein: CVSTETGGSYGYTF.

In its sample, this clonotype was seen many times. The chain is built from TRBV10-3 and TRBJ2-4, with D maybe TRBD1 (5 bases). Germline CDR1 ENHRY, CDR2 SYGVKD. The CDR3 totals 16 residues. Trimming shortened V by 0 bases and J by 1 base, and 10 bases separated the two germline ends. The CDR3 nucleotides read TGTGCCATCAGTGAGTCCCAAGGGGTGGCCAAAAACATTCAGTACTTC. This gives the protein CAISESQGVAKNIQYF.

The V call is TRBV28, the J call TRBJ2-5; no clear D gene. Germline values: CDR1 MDHEN, CDR2 SYDVKM. The CDR3 is made up of 11 amino acids. The V gene lost 7 bases and the J gene lost 5 bases, with 8 bases spanning the gap. The CDR3 sequence: CASTMRETQYF. CDR3 DNA: TGTGCCAGCACGATGCGGGAGACCCAGTACTTC.

Sample share makes this clonotype medium-sized. The chain has TRBV11-2 and TRBJ2-1; TRBD1 is a possible D gene (5 bases). V lost 6 bases and J lost 5, with 29 bases in between. The germline V gene has CDR1 SGHAT and CDR2 FQNNGV. The CDR3 runs to 19 residues. The CDR3 loop reads CASRGSGQGGPSWNNEQFF. The CDR3 DNA is TGTGCCAGCAGGGGTTCTGGGCAGGGTGGCCCTTCTTGGAACAATGAGCAGTTCTTC.

CDR3 in amino acids: CASSSGQGVYRGEQYF. DNA of the CDR3: TGTGCCAGCAGCTCGGGACAGGGGGTGTACCGCGGGGAGCAGTACTTC. The chain combines TRBV14 with TRBJ2-7; 11 bases are shared with TRBD1. The germline V gene encodes CDR1 SGHDN and CDR2 FVKESK. The CDR3 sequence is 16 residues long. V was pared by 5 bases and J by 7 bases, with 13 bases of the junction left unmatched.

This clonotype was picked up many times. The V and J genes are TRBV18 and TRBJ2-1; D is unclear. Trimming removed 2 bases at V and 5 bases at J, with 13 bases between. The CDR3 extends over 15 amino acids. Germline CDR1 is KGHSH and CDR2 is LQKENI. The CDR3 region has the DNA TGTGCCAGCTCACCAACGTTACGGGTTCACAATGAGCAGTTCTTC. Translation gives CASSPTLRVHNEQFF.

There are many counts of this clonotype. This rearrangement joins TRBV11-2 to TRBJ2-5, with TRBD2 matching 8 bases. The CDR3 extends over 16 amino acids. Unmatched junction bases numbered 9, after V lost 4 bases and J lost 2 bases. Germline CDR1 SGHAT, CDR2 FQNNGV. The CDR3: CASSSQGRGVQETQYF. The CDR3 DNA sequence: TGTGCCAGCAGCTCCCAGGGGCGGGGGGTGCAAGAGACCCAGTACTTC.

The chain carries TRBV7-6 and TRBJ1-2, with D uncertain. Trimming removed 5 bases from V and 4 bases from J, with 17 bases in between. Looked up from germline, CDR1 is SGHVS and CDR2 is FNYEAQ. The CDR3 runs 15 residues. CDR3 sequence: CASSPRPGGSYGYTF. The CDR3 DNA reads as TGTGCCAGCAGCCCTAGACCGGGAGGTAGCTATGGCTACACCTTC.

In this sample, this clonotype turned up a few times. This sequence joins TRBV28 and TRBJ1-6; a weak D match, TRBD1 (5 bases). Germline values: CDR1 MDHEN, CDR2 SYDVKM. The CDR3 contains 15 residues. The germline V and J ends were trimmed by 7 bases and 5 bases, with 15 bases remaining between them. In nucleotides, the CDR3 is TGTGCCAGCACCCCCGGGGGTGTCGATAATTCACCCCTCCACTTT. It encodes CASTPGGVDNSPLHF.

This clonotype was recorded at least ten times. The CDR3 protein is CASRALSYEQYF. Here the CDR3 DNA reads TGTGCCAGCAGGGCCCTATCCTACGAGCAGTACTTC. The V and J genes are TRBV11-2 and TRBJ2-7, with unresolved D. V was shortened by 6 bases and J by 1 base, with 7 bases between the two germline ends. CDR3 length: 12 residues. CDR1 is SGHAT and CDR2 is FQNNGV in the germline V gene.

This clonotype has a count of ten or more. The gene calls are TRBV12-3 or TRBV12-4 and TRBJ1-6; D is unresolved. The CDR3 runs to 13 residues. Trimming removed 2 bases at V and 10 bases at J, with 9 bases between. The CDR3 protein is CASSLSTKSPLHF. DNA for the CDR3: TGTGCCAGCAGTTTATCGACGAAGTCACCCCTCCACTTT.

In this sample, this clonotype turned up many times. The chain uses TRBV19 and TRBJ1-5, with D maybe TRBD1 (6 bases). CDR1 and CDR2 (germline): LNHDA, SQIVND (reference sequence). V was clipped by 8 bases and J by 7 bases, with 12 bases between them. The CDR3 covers 12 residues. The CDR3 protein is CASGARGQPQHF. CDR3 nucleotide sequence: TGTGCCAGTGGGGCGAGGGGGCAGCCCCAGCATTTT.

The chain is built from TRBV12-3 or TRBV12-4 and TRBJ2-7, with 8 bases matching TRBD1. This CDR3 has 17 residues. The ends lost 4 bases at V and 7 bases at J; junction bases unmatched: 18. The CDR3 bases are TGTGCCAGCAGTTCTGAAGGGACAGGCGTCACTCGTAGGGAGCAGTACTTC. Protein product: CASSSEGTGVTRREQYF.

This clonotype was recorded many times. This sequence joins TRBV6-5 and TRBJ2-3, with D perhaps being TRBD1 or TRBD2 (5 bases each). The ends were cut back, 10 bases at V and 6 bases at J, with 17 bases in the middle. Germline V gene data show CDR1 as MNHEY and CDR2 as SVGAGI. This CDR3 has 13 amino acids. CDR3 in amino acids: CATSRDAEDTQYF. As DNA, the CDR3 is TGTGCCACATCCAGGGACGCCGAGGATACGCAGTATTTT.

This clonotype was seen repeatedly, ten times or more. J is TRBJ1-2 and V is TRBV12-2; TRBD1 is taken as the D call from the table, unchecked against the DNA. TRBV12-2 corresponds to a pseudogene. This CDR3 spans 11 amino acids. The CDR3 DNA reads as TGTGCAAGTCGGGCCCCCAATGGCTACACCTTC. Its protein is CASRAPNGYTF.

In its sample, this clonotype was seen once. The chain uses TRBV6-5 and TRBJ1-5, with 8 bases matching TRBD1. The CDR3 is made up of 15 amino acids. Germline V gene lookup returns CDR1 MNHEY and CDR2 SVGAGI. V lost 6 bases, J lost 0 bases, and 4 bases stayed unmatched. This CDR3 is CASRTGENSNQPQHF. CDR3 nucleotide sequence: TGTGCCAGCAGGACAGGGGAGAATAGCAATCAGCCCCAGCATTTT.

In this sample, this clonotype is medium-sized. The V gene is TRBV10-3, the J gene TRBJ1-5, with a possible D match to TRBD1 (6 bases). Germline assignment: CDR1 ENHRY and CDR2 SYGVKD. This CDR3 is built from 13 residues. V lost 9 bases to trimming and J lost 6 bases, with 15 bases between them. The CDR3 region is CAIKDRDTQPQHF. CDR3 in DNA: TGTGCCATAAAGGACAGAGATACTCAGCCCCAGCATTTT.

The V call is TRBV15, the J call TRBJ1-2; TRBD1 matches at 9 bases. This CDR3 contains 14 residues. CDR1 is LNHNV, CDR2 YYDKDF, per germline (reference sequence). Trimming removed 3 bases from V and 7 bases from J; junction bases left unmatched: 6. The chain's CDR3 is CATSSAGTGLGYTF. The CDR3 coding sequence is TGTGCCACCAGCAGTGCTGGGACAGGGCTTGGCTACACCTTC.

This clonotype was observed many times. This chain links TRBV6-2 or TRBV6-3 with TRBJ2-3, with a tentative D call TRBD2 (6 bases). V dropped 8 bases and J dropped 2 bases, with 17 bases sitting between them. This CDR3 has 15 residues. Germline CDR1 and CDR2: MNHEY and SVGEGT. CDR3: CASLGTLENTDTQYF. The CDR3 DNA reads as TGTGCCAGCCTCGGGACTCTCGAGAACACAGATACGCAGTATTTT.